Described below is a single T cell receptor beta chain sequence and its context. The target antigen is unknown. This sample was included in a study of beta chain features in type 1 diabetes. Study results and limitations: Within each of all four CD4+ subsets, Type 1 diabetes patients had TCRB CDR3s that were moderately but significantly shorter.

The ends were cut back, 1 base at V and 4 bases at J, with 11 bases in the middle. The CDR3 runs to 15 residues. CDR1 SGHVS and CDR2 FQNEAQ come from the germline V gene. The investigators reverse transcribed all of the isolated RNA, so they sequenced expressed TCRB transcripts. The assay was immunoSEQ multiplex PCR, and TCRdb's table has in-frame clones only and misses some. Among roughly 290,000 clones listed, about 15% were seen once. This clonotype originated in a man between 18 and 35 years old with type 1 diabetes. Sequencing was performed on naive CD4+ T cells from blood. The chain recombines TRBV7-8 with TRBJ2-1, with D maybe TRBD1 (5 bases). The CDR3 reads CASSLVRDTYNEQFF. In nucleotides, the CDR3 is TGTGCCAGCAGCTTAGTCAGGGATACGTACAATGAGCAGTTCTTC.